Shown below are 4 T cell receptor beta chains from a single sample sequenced in a study of cytomegalovirus exposure and HLA in healthy donors. The study ran its PCR with 60 Vbeta and 13 Jbeta primers. Clones were read by immunoSEQ multiplex PCR, and TCRdb kept only the in-frame ones, dropping some. The sample has some 170,000 clones; approximately 79% are singletons. The sequenced sample was PBMCs. The receptors stem from a man in his forties in good health and CMV-seropositive.

The chain recombines TRBV5-1 with TRBJ2-2; D is unclear. The V end was cut by 4 bases, the J end by 10 bases, with 17 bases between. CDR3 size: 14 residues. Germline CDR1 and CDR2: SGHRS and YFSETQ. The CDR3 region is CASSNTQQHTELFF. The CDR3, as DNA: TGCGCCAGCAGCAATACTCAACAGCATACGGAGCTGTTTTTT. Based on the CDR3 plus reference TRBV5-1 and TRBJ2-2, the full variable domain is KAGVTQTPRYLIKTRGQQVTLSCSPISGHRSVSWYQQTPGQGLQFLFEYFSETQRNKGNFPGRFSGRQFSNSRSEMNVSTLELGDSALYLCASSNTQQHTELFFGEGSRLTVL.

V is TRBV7-2 and J is TRBJ2-3; TRBD2 matches 12 bases. This CDR3 is 17 amino acids long. V dropped 7 bases and J dropped 0; count of bases not matched to a gene: 8. Germline V gene lookup returns CDR1 SGHTA and CDR2 FQGNSA. The CDR3: CASTPTSGGYSTDTQYF. The CDR3, as DNA: TGTGCCAGCACCCCGACTAGCGGGGGTTATAGCACAGATACGCAGTATTTT.

This clone was detected only once. This rearrangement joins TRBV19 to TRBJ2-3; D ambiguous. From germline, CDR1 is LNHDA and CDR2 SQIVND (reference sequence). The V gene lost 3 bases and the J gene lost 0 bases, with 7 bases spanning the gap. This CDR3 has 14 residues. CDR3 nucleotide sequence: TGTGCCAGTAGTATCCCAGGAAGCACAGATACGCAGTATTTT. It translates to CASSIPGSTDTQYF.

The chain employs TRBV10-3 and TRBJ2-1; 8 bases line up with TRBD2. V lost 5 bases, J lost 5 bases, and 11 bases stayed unmatched. Germline V gene lookup returns CDR1 ENHRY and CDR2 SYGVKD. The CDR3 is 16 residues long. The CDR3 region has the DNA TGTGCCATCAGTCGAAATAGCGGGATAGGAGACAATGAGCAGTTCTTC. Its protein is CAISRNSGIGDNEQFF.